This TCR beta chain was identified during a study of CD8 T cells in ankylosing spondylitis. Study results and caveats: The authors reported significant enrichment of disease-linked clones in matched ankylosing spondylitis synovial fluid. There was a TCR beta motif, made of several highly homologous variants, that appeared characteristic of ankylosing spondylitis blood. Certain motif variants had earlier appeared in reactive arthritis synovial fluid and blood.

This clonotype was found a few times. Its antigen remains unknown. Germline CDR1 and CDR2: LNHNV and YYDKDF (reference sequence). The CDR3 covers 16 residues. Trimming stripped 0 bases from V and 2 bases from J, with 10 bases between. Preparation of TCR beta libraries was done by quantitative 5'-RACE with molecular barcodes. TCRdb analysed the 5' RACE reads with MiXCR anew, one entry per CDR3 protein. The repertoire holds around 890,000 distinct CDR3 sequences, roughly 10% seen once, with roughly 0.51% in the top ten. Input material: blood, either unsorted or a sorted T cell fraction (not recorded which). The chain joins TRBV15 to TRBJ2-2; D ambiguous. The sequence was collected from a male donor with ankylosing spondylitis. CDR3 DNA: TGTGCCACCAGCAGAGATCTGGTGTTTAACACCGGGGAGCTGTTTTTT. Residues: CATSRDLVFNTGELFF.